The present T cell receptor (beta chain) was sequenced within a study of blood T cell repertoires in COVID-19. Study at large: Specimens from acute and convalescent COVID-19 originated in the United States, Italy and Spain. PBMCs, B-cell-depleted T cells, or T cells were the source of the cDNA or gDNA that made up the material.

One Seattle source followed patients from active infection through their disease course. Original processing methods: The assay estimated nucleated cells by amplifying reference gene primers. The data were produced by immunoSEQ multiplex PCR, yet TCRdb's version contains in-frame clones alone and is incomplete. V, J and clone size reflect that table, while D and trimming were determined from the DNA. The table lists under 200,000 clones, approximately 81% of them singletons. This TCR came from a woman aged 70-85 years with COVID-19, enrolled during active disease. The sequenced sample was peripheral blood.

The CDR3, as DNA: TGTGCCAGTAGTATTCTGTCTAGCGGGGCTTACGAGCAGTACTTC. Protein: CASSILSSGAYEQYF. J is TRBJ2-7 and V is TRBV19, with 9 bases matching TRBD2. J lost 4 bases, V lost 3 bases, and 7 bases had no gene match. The CDR3 is made up of 15 amino acids. Germline loops: CDR1 LNHDA, CDR2 SQIVND (reference sequence).